The rows below give T cell receptor beta chains drawn from one sample of a study of blood T cells in healthy people across ages. TCRdb itself ran the 5' RACE reads through MiXCR, one entry per CDR3 protein. The sample holds about 640,000 distinct CDR3 sequences, 25% to 30% seen once. The sample was blood. The receptors shown here come from an elderly woman in good health. The CDR3 runs from the conserved cysteine through the conserved F or W. The D gene is left open where the match is weak. Clone size appears in some rows only: once, few, many, or a class for an expanded clone.

j_gene,v_gene,d_gene,abundance,CDR3nt,CDR3aa
TRBJ2-5,TRBV7-9,.,.,TGTGCCAGCAGCCCTGGGGGGTGGCAGTACTTC,CASSPGGWQYF
TRBJ1-2,TRBV5-1,.,many,TGCGCCAGCAGCCCGGAAAGGCATGGCTACACCTTC,CASSPERHGYTF
TRBJ2-4,TRBV9,.,.,TGTGCCAGCAGCGTAGATGCGAGTATTTCGGGAAACATTCAGTACTTC,CASSVDASISGNIQYF
TRBJ1-5,TRBV20-1,.,.,TGCAGTGCTAGATCCGGACGGGGGGCGCGAAATCCGCATTTT,CSARSGRGARNPHF
TRBJ1-2,TRBV30,.,few,TGTGCCTGGAGTGTATCTCTTGGTCAAGCGACCTATGGCTACACCTTC,CAWSVSLGQATYGYTF
TRBJ2-7,TRBV20-1,TRBD2,many,TGCAGTGCTCCCACGATCCGGGGGGGAGACTACGAGCAGTACTTC,CSAPTIRGGDYEQYF
TRBJ1-1,TRBV3-1,.,.,TGTGCCAGCAGCCGCTTGGTTAACACTGAAGCTTTCTTT,CASSRLVNTEAFF
TRBJ2-7,TRBV11-2,TRBD1,many,TGTGCCAGCAGCTCCGGGACAGGGGTGACCTCCTGGCAGTACTTC,CASSSGTGVTSWQYF
TRBJ2-2,TRBV6-5,.,.,TGTGCCAGCAGTTACGACCGACTCCGGGAGCTGTTTTTT,CASSYDRLRELFF
TRBJ2-5,TRBV18,.,.,TGTGCCAGCTCACCAGGAGGGAGTCAAGAGACCCGGTACTTC,CASSPGGSQETRYF
TRBJ2-1,TRBV7-3,TRBD1,many,TGTGCCAGCAGTTTGACAGGGGGGTACAATGAGCAGTTCTTC,CASSLTGGYNEQFF
TRBJ2-1,TRBV20-1,.,few,TGCAGTGCTCTCGGCCCCCTCCATGCCAATGAGCAGTTCTTC,CSALGPLHANEQFF
TRBJ2-1,TRBV7-2,.,many,TGTGCCAGCAGCTTAGGTGGGACGACTGAGCAGTTCTTC,CASSLGGTTEQFF
TRBJ2-4,TRBV29-1,.,few,TGCAGCGTTGATTGGGGCTACAATGAGCAGTACTTC,CSVDWGYNEQYF
TRBJ2-7,TRBV10-3,.,many,TGTGCCACCCGGGGGCCCCCCACCTACGAGCAGTACTTC,CATRGPPTYEQYF
TRBJ2-3,TRBV28,.,.,TGTGCCAGCAGTTACGCCCACGGGACCCGTGAGCAGTATTTT,CASSYAHGTREQYF
TRBJ2-7,TRBV11-2,.,.,TGTGCCGACAGCTTGACAGGACACAGCTACGAGCAGTACTTC,CADSLTGHSYEQYF
TRBJ2-1,TRBV7-9,.,few,TGTGCCAGCAGCTTAGCCGGGACTTCTGGCGATGAGCAGTTCTTC,CASSLAGTSGDEQFF
TRBJ2-6,TRBV7-3,.,many,TGTGCCAGCAGCCGTTTCACGGGAGGCAGGGGTTCTGGGGCCAACGTCCTGACTTTC,CASSRFTGGRGSGANVLTF
TRBJ2-1,TRBV20-1,.,.,TGCAGTGCTCCCAGGGGGCGGGGGATCGACAATGAGCAGTTCTTC,CSAPRGRGIDNEQFF
TRBJ2-3,TRBV5-1,.,.,TGCGCCGACAGCTTGGATAACTCCCCCACAGATACGCAGTATTTT,CADSLDNSPTDTQYF
TRBJ2-3,TRBV12-3/TRBV12-4,.,.,TGTGCCAGCAGCCTCTCCCCCAATACGCAGTATTTT,CASSLSPNTQYF
TRBJ2-3,TRBV7-9,TRBD2,many,TGTGCCAGCAGCATGAGCGGGGGGGCCCGGGATACGCAGTATTTT,CASSMSGGARDTQYF
TRBJ2-1,TRBV11-1,.,many,TGTGCCAGCAGCTTAAGTCACAGCTCCTACAATGAGCAGTTCTTC,CASSLSHSSYNEQFF
TRBJ2-5,TRBV7-9,.,.,TGTGCCAGCGGGGGGCTGGGGGAGCAGTACTTC,CASGGLGEQYF
TRBJ2-3,TRBV12-3/TRBV12-4,TRBD2,.,TGTGCCAGCAGTTTAGGCCTAGCGGGAACAGATGCGCAGTATTTT,CASSLGLAGTDAQYF
TRBJ2-1,TRBV10-3,TRBD2,.,TGTGCCAGCGCCTGGGGCGGGGGACACAATGAGCAGTTCTTC,CASAWGGGHNEQFF
TRBJ2-2,TRBV21-1,.,.,TGTGCCAGCCTACCGACTGTCACCGGGGAGCTGTTTTTT,CASLPTVTGELFF
TRBJ2-7,TRBV28,.,many,TGTGCCACCACTCGACCCGGACAAAGCTTCTACGAGCAGTACTTC,CATTRPGQSFYEQYF
TRBJ2-7,TRBV6-2/TRBV6-3,TRBD2,many,TGTGCCAGTACTAGCGGGGGTTCTTCCTACGAGCAGTACTTC,CASTSGGSSYEQYF
TRBJ1-2,TRBV7-2,.,few,TGTGCCAGCAGCTTATCGCATCACTATGGCCACACCTTC,CASSLSHHYGHTF
TRBJ2-1,TRBV3-1,.,many,TGTGCCAGCAGCAGGGGCGAGTGGGTTAGCGGAAATGAGCAGTTCTTC,CASSRGEWVSGNEQFF
TRBJ2-7,TRBV30,.,.,TGTGCCTGGAGTCACGGGGCGGGAACCCCCTACGAGCAGTACTTC,CAWSHGAGTPYEQYF
TRBJ2-1,TRBV7-2,.,many,TGTGCCAGCAGCTTACATAGCAGGGGCAATGAGCAGTTCTTC,CASSLHSRGNEQFF
TRBJ2-7,TRBV28,TRBD2,.,TGTGCCAGCAGTTTAATAGCGGGGTCTTCCTGCGAGCAGTACTTC,CASSLIAGSSCEQYF
TRBJ2-7,TRBV5-1,.,many,TGCGCCAGCAGGGTAGGGGCTCCGTCCTACGAGCAGTACTTC,CASRVGAPSYEQYF
TRBJ2-3,TRBV7-2,.,.,TGTGCCAGCAGGCTTATTGGGCAGGGCAAAGATACGCAGTATTTT,CASRLIGQGKDTQYF
TRBJ1-1,TRBV7-3,.,few,TGTGCCAGCAGCAACCTTAACACTGAAGCTTTCTTT,CASSNLNTEAFF
TRBJ2-1,TRBV11-3,.,.,TGTGTCAGCAGCTTAGGGGGGAACTACAATGAGCAGTTCTTC,CVSSLGGNYNEQFF
TRBJ1-4,TRBV30,.,.,TGTGCCTGGAGGGTAGGGCGACTGGAGAGTGAAAAACTGTTTTTT,CAWRVGRLESEKLFF
TRBJ2-1,TRBV4-3,TRBD2,many,TGCGCCAGCAGCCAGACTAGCGGGGGGGCCTTTGAGCAGTTCTTC,CASSQTSGGAFEQFF
TRBJ1-2,TRBV12-3/TRBV12-4,.,many,TGTGCCTGTAGGAGTAACTATGGCTACACCTTC,CACRSNYGYTF
TRBJ2-1,TRBV20-1,.,many,TGCAGTGCGACTGGACCGGGACAAGACTACAATGAGCAGTTCTTC,CSATGPGQDYNEQFF
TRBJ2-3,TRBV7-6,TRBD2,.,TGTGCCAGCAGCTTATCGGGGCGGGGGAGCACAGATACGCAGTATTTT,CASSLSGRGSTDTQYF
TRBJ1-6,TRBV6-1,.,.,TGTGCCAGCAGTGAAAGGTTAAGGAATTCACCCCTCCACTTT,CASSERLRNSPLHF
TRBJ1-4,TRBV29-1,.,many,TGCAGCGCCGGAAAGATGGGTGAAAAACTGTTTTTT,CSAGKMGEKLFF
TRBJ2-1,TRBV9,TRBD2,once,TGTGCCAGCAGCGCCCGAGCGGGGGGGAACAATGAGCAGTTCTTC,CASSARAGGNNEQFF
TRBJ2-1,TRBV20-1,TRBD2,.,TGCAGTACCTTCAGACTAGCGGACAATGAGCAGTTCTTC,CSTFRLADNEQFF
TRBJ2-7,TRBV12-3/TRBV12-4,.,.,TGTGCCAGCAGTTTAGTCGCTGGCGGCAATGAGCAGTACTTC,CASSLVAGGNEQYF
TRBJ2-5,TRBV4-2,TRBD2,.,TGTGCCAGCAGCCAAGGAGAGGGAGGGTTTATGGAGACCCAGTACTTC,CASSQGEGGFMETQYF
TRBJ2-3,TRBV11-2,TRBD2,many,TGTGCCAGCAGCCCCGGACTAGCGGGAGTCACAGATACGCAGTATTTT,CASSPGLAGVTDTQYF
TRBJ1-1,TRBV2,.,.,TGTGCCAGCACCGGAAAGGTCAGGGAGGGGACTGAAGCTTTCTTT,CASTGKVREGTEAFF
TRBJ2-5,TRBV6-1,.,many,TGTGCCAGCAGGCGGGACGAACAAGAGACCCAGTACTTC,CASRRDEQETQYF
TRBJ2-5,TRBV30,TRBD2,few,TGTGCCTGGAGTGTACTAGGGTTGGGGGGGGAGCAGTACTTC,CAWSVLGLGGEQYF
TRBJ2-7,TRBV15,.,.,TGTGCCACCAGCTTGTCGGCAGGGAACAACGAGCAGTACTTC,CATSLSAGNNEQYF
TRBJ2-3,TRBV6-1,TRBD2,many,TGTGCCAGCAGCTTTGGCGCTAGCGGGGCTCGGCTAGATACGCAGTATTTT,CASSFGASGARLDTQYF
TRBJ2-1,TRBV20-1,.,many,TGCAGTGCTAGAGATCATCGCTTTCACTACAATGAGCAGTTCTTC,CSARDHRFHYNEQFF
TRBJ2-2,TRBV11-2,.,few,TGTGCCAGCAGCTTAGATACACAGCACACCGGGGAGCTGTTTTTT,CASSLDTQHTGELFF
TRBJ2-6,TRBV7-2,.,many,TGTGCCAGCGAGGGCTCTGGGGCCAACGTCCTGACTTTC,CASEGSGANVLTF
TRBJ1-2,TRBV24-1,TRBD1,many,TGTGCCACCAGTGACAGGACAGGCGAGCACTATGGCTACACCTTC,CATSDRTGEHYGYTF